The rows below give T cell receptor beta chains drawn from one sample of a study of cytomegalovirus exposure and HLA in healthy donors. Clones were read by immunoSEQ multiplex PCR, and TCRdb kept only the in-frame ones, dropping some. The data hold hundreds of thousands of clones, with almost 80% observed a single time. The specimen sequenced was PBMCs. The receptor set was obtained from a male donor in good health and CMV-seronegative. Each CDR3 is given with its conserved first and last residue. D genes are given only for firm matches. Some rows mark clone size as missing; the rest say once, few, many or name a class of expanded clone.

TRBV4-2	TRBD1	TRBJ1-6	NA	CASSQDPGQPNSPLHF	TGTGCCAGCAGCCAGGACCCGGGACAGCCCAATTCACCCCTCCACTTT
TRBV13	NA	TRBJ1-1	few	CASSLDRNTEAFF	TGTGCCAGCAGCTTAGATCGGAACACTGAAGCTTTCTTT
TRBV19	TRBD2	TRBJ2-7	NA	CASSHLLAGLDEQYF	TGTGCCAGTAGTCACCTACTAGCGGGATTAGACGAGCAGTACTTC
TRBV29-1	NA	TRBJ2-1	NA	CSVEDYGRRFNEQFF	TGCAGCGTTGAAGACTACGGGAGAAGGTTCAATGAGCAGTTCTTC
TRBV7-6	TRBD2	TRBJ2-1	NA	CASAPGLAGKTEQFF	TGTGCCAGCGCACCGGGACTAGCGGGAAAGACTGAGCAGTTCTTC
TRBV4-1	TRBD2	TRBJ2-7	NA	CASSPYKGTSTEWGEQYF	TGCGCCAGCAGCCCCTACAAGGGGACTAGCACTGAATGGGGCGAGCAGTACTTC
TRBV9	TRBD2	TRBJ2-7	NA	CAKDVGAVAGRGHEQYF	TGTGCCAAAGACGTAGGGGCCGTAGCGGGGCGGGGCCACGAGCAGTACTTC
TRBV7-3	TRBD1	TRBJ2-3	NA	CASSPDRGWDTQYF	TGTGCCAGCAGCCCTGACAGGGGCTGGGATACGCAGTATTTT
TRBV6-1	TRBD1	TRBJ1-5	NA	CASSADRGSNQPQHF	TGTGCCAGCAGTGCCGACAGGGGTAGCAATCAGCCCCAGCATTTT
TRBV6-5	NA	TRBJ1-2	NA	CASSYSVGSPAGYTF	TGTGCCAGCAGTTACTCGGTGGGCTCCCCAGCTGGCTACACCTTC
TRBV10-3	TRBD1	TRBJ2-5	NA	CAISGEQGAQTTQYF	TGTGCCATCAGTGGCGAACAGGGGGCGCAGACGACCCAGTACTTC
TRBV4-1	TRBD1	TRBJ1-2	many	CASSLPTGKDGYTF	TGCGCCAGCAGCTTACCGACAGGGAAGGATGGCTACACCTTC
TRBV19	TRBD1	TRBJ2-2	NA	CASSIQTGGDTGELFF	TGTGCCAGTAGTATTCAGACAGGGGGCGACACCGGGGAGCTGTTTTTT
TRBV27	NA	TRBJ2-3	NA	CASSFLVTDTQYF	TGTGCCAGCAGTTTCCTTGTCACAGATACGCAGTATTTT
TRBV29-1	TRBD1	TRBJ2-4	once	CSIGTGALAKNIQYF	TGCAGCATAGGGACAGGAGCCCTAGCCAAAAACATTCAGTACTTC
TRBV18	NA	TRBJ2-7	once	CASSPFAGQEQYF	TGTGCCAGCTCACCGTTTGCAGGACAAGAGCAGTACTTC
TRBV19	TRBD2	TRBJ2-2	NA	CASSIKPGLNTGELFF	TGTGCCAGTAGTATAAAACCGGGACTAAACACCGGGGAGCTGTTTTTT
TRBV28	TRBD2	TRBJ2-5	NA	CASRTSGNIQETQYF	TGTGCCAGTCGGACTAGCGGGAACATCCAAGAGACCCAGTACTTC
TRBV6-1	NA	TRBJ1-5	NA	CASAQGIANQPQHF	TGTGCCAGTGCACAGGGAATAGCAAATCAGCCCCAGCATTTT
TRBV6-5	NA	TRBJ2-7	NA	CASSYGGPRSYEQYF	TGTGCCAGCAGTTACGGCGGGCCCCGCTCCTACGAGCAGTACTTC
TRBV7-3	TRBD2	TRBJ2-3	NA	CASSYLAGGSRDTQYF	TGTGCCAGCAGCTATCTAGCGGGAGGGTCGAGGGATACGCAGTATTTT
TRBV2	NA	TRBJ1-2	NA	CASGRGLASNYGYTF	TGTGCCAGCGGAAGGGGCCTCGCTTCTAACTATGGCTACACCTTC
TRBV19	NA	TRBJ1-2	NA	CASKTARGREGGYTF	TGTGCCAGTAAGACTGCGCGCGGCAGGGAAGGTGGCTACACCTTC
TRBV7-9	TRBD1	TRBJ2-5	NA	CASSLGSGFRDRGRETQYF	TGTGCCAGCAGCTTAGGTAGCGGGTTCCGGGACAGGGGACGAGAGACCCAGTACTTC
TRBV28	TRBD2	TRBJ2-1	NA	CASSFLPSGTFNEQFF	TGTGCCAGCAGTTTTCTGCCTAGCGGGACATTCAATGAGCAGTTCTTC
TRBV4-1	NA	TRBJ2-2	few	CASSQDRGSRPTGELFF	TGCGCCAGCAGCCAAGATCGCGGGTCCCGCCCCACCGGGGAGCTGTTTTTT
TRBV7-9	TRBD1	TRBJ2-1	NA	CASSLGTGTAEQFF	TGTGCCAGCAGCTTAGGGACAGGGACGGCTGAGCAGTTCTTC
TRBV7-3	NA	TRBJ1-1	NA	CASSLGQGNTEAFF	TGTGCCAGCAGCCTCGGGCAGGGGAACACTGAAGCTTTCTTT
TRBV6-1	NA	TRBJ2-7	NA	CASSDGPYYEQYF	TGTGCCAGCAGTGATGGGCCTTACTACGAGCAGTACTTC
TRBV5-1	NA	TRBJ2-7	NA	CASSFVDSSYEQYF	TGCGCCAGCAGCTTTGTGGACAGCTCCTACGAGCAGTACTTC
TRBV27	NA	TRBJ1-3	NA	CAGSLASGNTIYF	TGTGCCGGCAGTTTGGCCTCTGGAAACACCATATATTTT
TRBV29-1	TRBD1	TRBJ2-1	NA	CSVGTGLYNEQFF	TGCAGCGTTGGGACAGGGCTTTACAATGAGCAGTTCTTC
TRBV5-1	TRBD1	TRBJ1-4	NA	CASSLADREQADSGEKLFF	TGCGCCAGCAGCTTGGCCGACAGGGAACAGGCTGATTCGGGTGAAAAACTGTTTTTT
TRBV19	TRBD1	TRBJ2-7	NA	CASSIVRDRGHEQYF	TGTGCCAGTAGTATAGTCCGGGACAGGGGCCACGAGCAGTACTTC
TRBV5-4	NA	TRBJ1-1	NA	CASSLARNTEAFF	TGTGCCAGCAGCTTGGCCAGGAACACTGAAGCTTTCTTT
TRBV5-1	TRBD1	TRBJ1-4	NA	CASSKGTGGSEKLFF	TGCGCCAGCAGCAAAGGGACAGGGGGAAGCGAAAAACTGTTTTTT
TRBV30	TRBD2	TRBJ2-1	NA	CAWRWLAGGRGENEQFF	TGTGCCTGGAGATGGCTAGCGGGAGGGCGGGGCGAGAATGAGCAGTTCTTC
TRBV5-1	NA	TRBJ1-2	NA	CASSLGPTPRGVGYTF	TGCGCCAGCAGCTTGGGGCCCACTCCACGGGGAGTGGGCTACACCTTC
TRBV9	TRBD1	TRBJ2-5	NA	CASSQGQGMETQYF	TGTGCCAGCAGCCAGGGACAGGGTATGGAGACCCAGTACTTC
TRBV27	NA	TRBJ1-6	NA	CASSLSWGRTLHF	TGTGCCAGCAGTTTATCGTGGGGGCGGACCCTCCACTTT
TRBV7-3	NA	TRBJ2-7	NA	CASSPGGGAEYEQYF	TGTGCCAGCAGCCCGGGCGGCGGGGCTGAGTACGAGCAGTACTTC
TRBV12-5	TRBD2	TRBJ2-2	few	CASGLAGVDTGELFF	TGTGCTAGTGGCCTAGCGGGAGTTGACACCGGGGAGCTGTTTTTT
TRBV14	TRBD1	TRBJ1-1	NA	CASSQARTGATEAFF	TGTGCCAGCAGCCAAGCGCGGACAGGGGCCACTGAAGCTTTCTTT
TRBV27	NA	TRBJ1-2	NA	CASSPIGPGGYTF	TGTGCCAGCAGTCCGATAGGACCGGGAGGCTACACCTTC
TRBV28	TRBD1	TRBJ1-5	NA	CASSLTGQANQPQHF	TGTGCCAGCAGTTTAACGGGACAGGCCAATCAGCCCCAGCATTTT
TRBV30	NA	TRBJ2-3	NA	CAQFTDTQYF	TGTGCTCAATTCACAGATACGCAGTATTTT
TRBV15	NA	TRBJ2-7	NA	CATSRGLSYEQYF	TGTGCCACCAGCAGGGGACTGTCCTACGAGCAGTACTTC
TRBV28	NA	TRBJ2-2	NA	CASTYTGELFF	TGTGCCAGCACATACACCGGGGAGCTGTTTTTT
TRBV15	NA	TRBJ1-5	few	CATSRDRPGTINQPQHF	TGTGCCACCAGCAGAGATCGCCCAGGGACTATCAATCAGCCCCAGCATTTT
TRBV5-1	TRBD1	TRBJ2-1	NA	CASRGDRYNEQFF	TGCGCCAGCAGGGGGGACAGGTACAATGAGCAGTTCTTC
TRBV19	TRBD1	TRBJ2-6	once	CASSMGQASGANVLTF	TGTGCCAGTAGTATGGGACAGGCCTCTGGGGCCAACGTCCTGACTTTC
TRBV5-4	TRBD1	TRBJ1-4	NA	CASSPGQGASLNEKLLF	TGTGCCAGCAGCCCCGGGCAGGGGGCGTCTTTAAATGAAAAACTGCTTTTT
TRBV13	TRBD2	TRBJ2-7	NA	CASSSGGLAGVEQYF	TGTGCCAGCAGCTCAGGGGGACTAGCGGGTGTCGAGCAGTACTTC
TRBV7-8	NA	TRBJ2-3	NA	CASSLFGQSTDTQYF	TGTGCCAGCAGCCTTTTCGGACAGAGCACAGATACGCAGTATTTT
TRBV5-1	TRBD2	TRBJ2-7	few	CASSLLSGGPGNEQYF	TGCGCCAGCAGCTTGTTGTCGGGAGGGCCCGGAAACGAGCAGTACTTC
TRBV10-3	TRBD1	TRBJ2-1	NA	CAIRPQGAHTPEQFF	TGTGCCATCAGACCTCAGGGGGCCCATACGCCTGAGCAGTTCTTC